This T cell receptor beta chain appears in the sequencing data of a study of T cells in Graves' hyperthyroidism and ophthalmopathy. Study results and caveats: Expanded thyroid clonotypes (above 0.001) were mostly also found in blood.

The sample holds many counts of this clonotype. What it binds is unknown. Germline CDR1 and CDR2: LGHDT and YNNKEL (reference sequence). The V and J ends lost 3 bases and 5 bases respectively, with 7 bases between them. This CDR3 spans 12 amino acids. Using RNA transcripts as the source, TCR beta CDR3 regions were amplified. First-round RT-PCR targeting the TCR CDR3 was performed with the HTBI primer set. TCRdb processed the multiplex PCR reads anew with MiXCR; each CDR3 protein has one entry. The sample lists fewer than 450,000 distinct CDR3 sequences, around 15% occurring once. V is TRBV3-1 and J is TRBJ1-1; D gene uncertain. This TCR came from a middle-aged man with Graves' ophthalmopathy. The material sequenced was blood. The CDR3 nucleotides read TGTGCCAGCAGCCAGAGTTATACTGAAGCTTTCTTT. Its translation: CASSQSYTEAFF.